The 20 T cell receptor beta chains given below trace back to one sample, sequenced in a study of T cell responses to AZD1222 COVID-19 vaccine. Only in-frame clones appear in the TCRdb table, and some are missing; sequencing was by immunoSEQ multiplex PCR. This sample yields over 85,000 clones, of which around 86% are seen a single time; less than 6% belongs to the top ten. Material: peripheral blood, obtained on day 0 of AZD1222 vaccination. These receptors came from an adult in good health.

The rearrangement uses TRBV14 and TRBJ2-7, with 11 bases fitting TRBD2. Germline CDR1 and CDR2: SGHDN and FVKESK. The trim removed 4 bases at V and 0 bases at J, leaving 5 bases unmatched. The CDR3 is 16 amino acids. The DNA of the CDR3 is TGTGCCAGCAGCCCTCTGACTAGCGGGGACTCCTACGAGCAGTACTTC. Translated, it gives CASSPLTSGDSYEQYF.

This sequence joins TRBV13 and TRBJ1-1; D is unclear. This CDR3 is built from 15 residues. CDR1 is PRHDT, CDR2 FYEKMQ, per germline (reference sequence). The V end lost 4 bases, the J end lost 3 bases, and 15 bases lay between the germline ends. CDR3 in DNA: TGTGCCAGCAGCTCCCAAGTATCCCTTTACACTGAAGCTTTCTTT. Translating gives CASSSQVSLYTEAFF.

The J gene is TRBJ2-7, the V gene TRBV28, with D possibly matching TRBD2 (6 bases). The CDR3 contains 16 residues. Germline V lookup: CDR1 MDHEN, CDR2 SYDVKM. V lost 6 bases, J lost 2 bases, and 20 bases lay in between. The CDR3, as DNA: TGTGCCAGCAGACAAGGACTACTAAGGGCCACCTACGAGCAGTACTTC. It encodes CASRQGLLRATYEQYF. Combining the CDR3 with reference TRBV28 and TRBJ2-7 gives the whole variable domain DVKVTQSSRYLVKRTGEKVFLECVQDMDHENMFWYRQDPGLGLRLIYFSYDVKMKEKGDIPEGYSVSREKKERFSLILESASTNQTSMYLCASRQGLLRATYEQYFGPGTRLTVT.

The chain has TRBV6-5 and TRBJ1-2; tentatively, D is TRBD1 (5 bases). The CDR3 length is 11 residues. Trimming cost V 4 bases and J 7 bases, with 7 bases left between them. Germline CDR1 and CDR2: MNHEY and SVGAGI. The CDR3 sequence: CASSWGGGYTF. The DNA of the CDR3 is TGTGCCAGCAGTTGGGGGGGTGGCTACACCTTC.

V is TRBV5-4 and J is TRBJ1-2, with D perhaps TRBD1 (5 bases). This CDR3 has 15 residues. Germline V CDR1 and CDR2: SGHNT, YYREEE (reference sequence). Trimming cost V 0 bases and J 2 bases, with 11 bases left between them. CDR3 region: CASSLVGGGNYGYTF. CDR3 coding DNA: TGTGCCAGCAGCTTGGTCGGGGGAGGGAACTATGGCTACACCTTC.

V and J are TRBV12-3 or TRBV12-4 and TRBJ2-7; no clear D gene. V lost 6 bases, J lost 3 bases, and 9 bases lay in between. This CDR3 is 12 amino acids long. The CDR3 nucleotides are TGTGCCAGCAGCTATAATATCTACGAGCAGTACTTC. As protein: CASSYNIYEQYF.

V gene TRBV5-1 combines with J gene TRBJ2-7; 9 bases line up with TRBD1. This CDR3 spans 14 amino acids. CDR1 and CDR2 from the germline V gene are SGHRS and YFSETQ. V shed 4 bases, J shed 6 bases, and the junction held 8 bases outside the gene matches. CDR3 amino acids: CASSKGQGEGEQYF. As DNA, the CDR3 is TGCGCCAGCAGCAAGGGACAGGGAGAAGGCGAGCAGTACTTC.

V and J are TRBV5-1 and TRBJ2-3; possibly TRBD1 for D (8 bases). The CDR3 covers 16 residues. Germline V gene lookup returns CDR1 SGHRS and CDR2 YFSETQ. With 0 bases removed from V and 1 base from J, the gap between germline ends came to 12 bases. The CDR3 loop reads CASSLGQGRGTDTQYF. The CDR3 DNA is TGCGCCAGCAGCTTGGGACAGGGGAGGGGCACAGATACGCAGTATTTT.

V gene TRBV10-1 combines with J gene TRBJ1-2; 8 nucleotides align to TRBD1. The length of the CDR3 is 15 residues. V shed 7 bases and J 4 bases; nucleotides not matched to a gene: 11. Germline V CDR1 and CDR2: WNHNN, SYGVQD (reference sequence). This CDR3 is CASKLDRGGIYGYTF. The CDR3 DNA follows: TGCGCCAGCAAATTAGACAGGGGTGGAATCTATGGCTACACCTTC.

This chain connects TRBV2 to TRBJ2-5; D assignment may be TRBD1 or TRBD2 (6 bases each). The V and J ends lost 1 base and 2 bases respectively, with 20 bases between them. The CDR3 covers 18 residues. Looked up from germline, CDR1 is SNHLY and CDR2 is FYNNEI. The CDR3 sequence: CASSEDGGRFIGQETQYF. The CDR3, as DNA: TGTGCCAGCAGTGAAGATGGGGGGCGCTTTATAGGGCAAGAGACCCAGTACTTC.

The chain's CDR3 is CAWSGDRASNYGYTF. In DNA, the CDR3 is TGTGCCTGGAGTGGGGACAGGGCGTCTAACTATGGCTACACCTTC. The chain recombines TRBV30 with TRBJ1-2; TRBD1 aligns across 9 bases. Per germline, CDR1 GTSNPN and CDR2 SVGIG (reference sequence). The CDR3 is made up of 15 amino acids. After removal of 1 base from V and 0 bases from J, the junction contained 3 bases not matched to a gene. The full variable domain, in which reference TRBV30 and TRBJ1-2 provide the parts outside the CDR3, is SQTIHQWPATLVQPVGSPLSLECTVEGTSNPNLYWYRQAAGRGLQLLFYSVGIGQISSEVPQNLSASRPQDRQFILSSKKLLLSDSGFYLCAWSGDRASNYGYTFGSGTRLTVV.

The rearrangement uses TRBV4-3 and TRBJ2-2; 8 bases map to TRBD2. The CDR3 contains 16 residues. V shed 0 bases, J shed 4 bases, and the junction held 4 bases outside the gene matches. Germline CDR1 is LGHNA and CDR2 is YSLEER. The CDR3, as DNA: TGCGCCAGCAGCCAAGAAGAGGGACTAGTCACCGGGGAGCTGTTTTTT. It encodes CASSQEEGLVTGELFF.

The V call is TRBV30, the J call TRBJ1-1, with D unresolved. V was pared by 0 bases and J by 0 bases, with 5 bases between. Looked up from germline, CDR1 is GTSNPN and CDR2 is SVGIG (reference sequence). The CDR3 spans 13 residues. The CDR3 region has the DNA TGTGCCTGGAGTGTAGGCATGAACACTGAAGCTTTCTTT. Encoded protein: CAWSVGMNTEAFF. Using reference TRBV30 and TRBJ1-1 for the parts outside the CDR3, the full variable domain is SQTIHQWPATLVQPVGSPLSLECTVEGTSNPNLYWYRQAAGRGLQLLFYSVGIGQISSEVPQNLSASRPQDRQFILSSKKLLLSDSGFYLCAWSVGMNTEAFFGQGTRLTVV.

V and J are TRBV6-1 and TRBJ2-1; D remains unclear. V lost 3 bases, J lost 1 base, and 10 bases lay in between. The CDR3 length is 15 residues. The germline CDR1 and CDR2 sequences are MNHNS and SASEGT. The CDR3 loop is CASSDTSRSYNEQFF. CDR3 sequence (DNA): TGTGCCAGCAGTGATACTTCACGATCCTACAATGAGCAGTTCTTC.

The gene calls are TRBV5-6 and TRBJ1-5; D gene unclear. Trimming took 2 bases from V and 4 from J, leaving 13 bases between them. The V gene's germline CDR1 is SGHDT and CDR2 YYEEEE. This CDR3 is built from 15 residues. In DNA, the CDR3 is TGTGCCAGCAGCTTCATGGGAATGTCAAATCAGCCCCAGCATTTT. Protein product: CASSFMGMSNQPQHF.

The chain has TRBV7-8 and TRBJ2-2; 7 nucleotides match TRBD1. After removal of 6 bases from V and 0 bases from J, the junction contained 4 bases not matched to a gene. The CDR3 length is 15 residues. CDR1 is SGHVS, CDR2 FQNEAQ, per germline. CDR3: CASSVGQANTGELFF. DNA of the CDR3: TGTGCCAGCAGTGTAGGACAGGCGAACACCGGGGAGCTGTTTTTT.

The rearrangement uses TRBV7-9 and TRBJ2-1; perhaps TRBD1 as D (6 bases). CDR3 length: 15 amino acids. Trimming shortened V by 1 base and J by 7 bases, and 14 bases separated the two germline ends. CDR1 and CDR2 from the germline V gene are SEHNR and FQNEAQ (reference sequence). The CDR3 coding sequence is TGTGCCAGCAGCTTAGACAGGGTGAGGAAAAATGAGCAGTTCTTC. Protein: CASSLDRVRKNEQFF.

This chain connects TRBV18 to TRBJ1-2; 12 nucleotides match TRBD1. J lost 6 bases, V lost 4 bases, and 3 bases had no gene match. The CDR3 length is 14 residues. The germline V gene has CDR1 KGHSH and CDR2 LQKENI. The CDR3 here is CASSQGQGANGYTF. As DNA, the CDR3 is TGTGCCAGCTCACAGGGACAGGGGGCCAATGGCTACACCTTC.

This chain connects TRBV21-1 to TRBJ2-1; TRBD2, the table's D call, was not compared with the DNA. TRBV21-1 represents a pseudogene. This CDR3 region has 16 residues. DNA of the CDR3: TGTGCCGGGCCCGGGGGGGAGAGCAGCTCCTACAATGAGCAGTTCTTC. It encodes CAGPGGESSSYNEQFF.

This sequence joins TRBV5-1 and TRBJ2-3; D ambiguous. V was clipped by 0 bases and J by 3 bases, with 2 bases between them. Germline loops: CDR1 SGHRS, CDR2 YFSETQ. This CDR3 region has 12 residues. The CDR3, as DNA: TGCGCCAGCAGCTTGGTAACAGATACGCAGTATTTT. This sequence encodes CASSLVTDTQYF.